This T cell receptor (beta chain) was sequenced during a study of untreated major depressive disorder. Profiled with immunoSEQ multiplex PCR; TCRdb holds only in-frame clones, not every one. The sample lists 20,000 to 25,000 clones, roughly 90% occurring once. The ends lost 5 bases at V and 1 base at J; junction bases unmatched: 5. Germline CDR1 reads MNHNS; CDR2 reads SASEGT. CDR3 length: 15 amino acids. The chain employs TRBV6-1 and TRBJ2-5, with 9 bases that match TRBD1. The sequence came from a woman in her thirties or forties in good health. The sample consisted of CD4+ T cells from PBMCs. DNA of the CDR3: TGTGCCAGCAGTCGCCGACAGGGGGTCCAAGAGACCCAGTACTTC. Protein: CASSRRQGVQETQYF.